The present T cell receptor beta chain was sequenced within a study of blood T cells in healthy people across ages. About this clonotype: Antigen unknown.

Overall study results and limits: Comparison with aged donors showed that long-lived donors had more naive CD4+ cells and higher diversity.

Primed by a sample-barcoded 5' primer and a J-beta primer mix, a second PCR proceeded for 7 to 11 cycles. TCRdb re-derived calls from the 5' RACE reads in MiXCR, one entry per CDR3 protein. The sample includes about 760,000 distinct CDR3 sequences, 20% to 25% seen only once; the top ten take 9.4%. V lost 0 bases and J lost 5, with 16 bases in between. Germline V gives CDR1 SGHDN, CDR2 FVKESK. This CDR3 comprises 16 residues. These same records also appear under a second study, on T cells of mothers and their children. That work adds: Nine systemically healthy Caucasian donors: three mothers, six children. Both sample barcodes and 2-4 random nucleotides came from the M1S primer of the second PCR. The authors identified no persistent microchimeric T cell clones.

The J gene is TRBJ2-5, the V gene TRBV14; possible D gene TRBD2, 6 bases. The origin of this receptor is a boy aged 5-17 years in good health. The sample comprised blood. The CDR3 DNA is TGTGCCAGCAGCCAAGATCGGGCGGGGATTGGGGAGACCCAGTACTTC. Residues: CASSQDRAGIGETQYF.